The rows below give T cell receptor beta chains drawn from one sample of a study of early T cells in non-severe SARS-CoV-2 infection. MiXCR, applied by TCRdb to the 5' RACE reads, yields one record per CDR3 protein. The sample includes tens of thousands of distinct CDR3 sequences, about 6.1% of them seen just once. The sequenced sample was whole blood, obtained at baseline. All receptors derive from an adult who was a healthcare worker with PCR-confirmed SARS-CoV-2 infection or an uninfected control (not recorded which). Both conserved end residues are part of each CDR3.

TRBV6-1,CASSEAGLMGKLFF
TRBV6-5,CASSYGTGPSMGGNTIYF
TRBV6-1,CASTPRTSSYNEQFF
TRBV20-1,CSASGDYTDTQYF
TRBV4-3,CASSQELLGGTVEYF
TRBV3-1,CASSQGLSSGMGRKSTDTQYF
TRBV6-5,CASTPSGGGHNSPLHF
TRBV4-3,CASSHLTGLSEQFF
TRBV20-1,CSAEPTGKVTEAFF
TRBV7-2,CASSSGTGVFQPQHF
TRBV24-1,CATAQGGSYNEQFF
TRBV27,CASSFGTGGNEQYF
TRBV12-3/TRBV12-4,CASSLALGGLAGGFTSTDTQYF
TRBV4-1,CASSQDRAYNEQFF
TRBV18,CASSASDRFSSYNSPLHF
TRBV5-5,CASSQRALLAGAVGNTIYF
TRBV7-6,CASSLGRDREHSEQFF
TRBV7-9,CASSRGQIEKLFF
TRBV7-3,CASSPTTPGTDTQYF
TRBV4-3,CASSREVVGEGNEQFF
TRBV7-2,CASPGPGRGTDTQYF
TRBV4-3,CASSQEPVRATPQHF
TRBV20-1,CSAMRGSEQFF
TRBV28,CASSFSLATSQETQYF
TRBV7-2,CASSFTGTGVGPGNTIYF
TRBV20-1,CSASKAGKETQYF
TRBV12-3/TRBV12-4,CASSLGRWDGYTF
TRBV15,CATTQEGGITDTQYF
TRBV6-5,CASRHGEGGYGYTF
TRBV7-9,CASSPLGLAGLGTGELFF
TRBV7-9,CASSLVRGQGASNEQYF
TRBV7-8,CASSYETGALYGYTF
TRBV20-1,CSARDQLAGTGETQYF